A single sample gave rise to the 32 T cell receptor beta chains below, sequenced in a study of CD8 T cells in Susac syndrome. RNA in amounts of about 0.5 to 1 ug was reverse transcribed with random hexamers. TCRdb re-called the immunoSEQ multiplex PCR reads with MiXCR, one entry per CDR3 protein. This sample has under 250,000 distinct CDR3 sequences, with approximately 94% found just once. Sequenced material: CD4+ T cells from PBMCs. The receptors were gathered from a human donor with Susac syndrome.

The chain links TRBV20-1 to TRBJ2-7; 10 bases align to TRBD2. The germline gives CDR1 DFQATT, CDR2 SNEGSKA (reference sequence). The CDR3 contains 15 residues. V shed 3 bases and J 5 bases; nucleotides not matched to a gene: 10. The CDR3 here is CSARGQGLALDEQYF. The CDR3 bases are TGCAGTGCTAGGGGCCAGGGACTAGCGCTCGACGAGCAGTACTTC.

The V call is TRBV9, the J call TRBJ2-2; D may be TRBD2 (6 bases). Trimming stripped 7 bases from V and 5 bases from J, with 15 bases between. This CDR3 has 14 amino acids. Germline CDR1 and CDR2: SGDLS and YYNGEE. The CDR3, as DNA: TGTGCCAGCGCGGCGGGACTTGCAACCGGGGAGCTGTTTTTT. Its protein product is CASAAGLATGELFF.

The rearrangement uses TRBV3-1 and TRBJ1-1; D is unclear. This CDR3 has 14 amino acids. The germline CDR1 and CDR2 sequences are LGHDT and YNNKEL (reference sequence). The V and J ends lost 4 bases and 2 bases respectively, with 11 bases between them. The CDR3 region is CASSPTGFNTEAFF. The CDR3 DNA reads TGTGCCAGCAGCCCGACGGGTTTCAACACTGAAGCTTTCTTT.

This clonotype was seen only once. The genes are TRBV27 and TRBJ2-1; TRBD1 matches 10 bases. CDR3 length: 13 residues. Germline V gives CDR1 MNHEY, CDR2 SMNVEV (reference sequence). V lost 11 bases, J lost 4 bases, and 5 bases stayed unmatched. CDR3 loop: CAARDRGYNEQFF. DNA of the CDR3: TGTGCCGCACGGGACAGGGGATACAATGAGCAGTTCTTC.

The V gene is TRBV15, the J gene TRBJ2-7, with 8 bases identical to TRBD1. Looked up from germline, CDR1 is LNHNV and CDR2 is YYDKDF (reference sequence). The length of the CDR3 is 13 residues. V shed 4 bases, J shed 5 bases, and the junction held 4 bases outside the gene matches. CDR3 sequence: CATSNPTGDEQYF. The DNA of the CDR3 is TGTGCCACCAGCAATCCGACAGGGGACGAGCAGTACTTC.

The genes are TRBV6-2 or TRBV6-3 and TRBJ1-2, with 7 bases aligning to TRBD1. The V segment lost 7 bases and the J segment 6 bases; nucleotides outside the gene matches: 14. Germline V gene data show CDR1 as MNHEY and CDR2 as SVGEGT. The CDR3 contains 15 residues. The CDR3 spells CASTDDGTELDGYTF. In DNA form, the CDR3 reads TGTGCCAGCACCGATGATGGGACAGAACTCGATGGCTACACCTTC.

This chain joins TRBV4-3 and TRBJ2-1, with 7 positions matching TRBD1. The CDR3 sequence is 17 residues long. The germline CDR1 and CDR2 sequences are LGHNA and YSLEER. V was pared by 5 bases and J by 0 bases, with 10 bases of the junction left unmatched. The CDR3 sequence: CASSSPIGTASYNEQFF. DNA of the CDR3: TGCGCCAGCAGCTCTCCTATTGGGACAGCCTCCTACAATGAGCAGTTCTTC.

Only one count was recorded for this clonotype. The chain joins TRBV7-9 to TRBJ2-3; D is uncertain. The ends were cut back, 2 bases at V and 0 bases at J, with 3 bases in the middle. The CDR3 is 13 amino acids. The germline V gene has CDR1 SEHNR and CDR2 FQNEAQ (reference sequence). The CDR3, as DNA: TGTGCCAGCAGCTTACTAAGCACAGATACGCAGTATTTT. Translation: CASSLLSTDTQYF.

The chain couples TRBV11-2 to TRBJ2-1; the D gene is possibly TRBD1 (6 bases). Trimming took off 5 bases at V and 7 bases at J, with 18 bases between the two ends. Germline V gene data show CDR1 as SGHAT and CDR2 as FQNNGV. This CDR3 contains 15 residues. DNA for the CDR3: TGTGCCAGCAGCCCCGGACAGACCTCCGGGAATGAGCAGTTCTTC. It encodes CASSPGQTSGNEQFF.

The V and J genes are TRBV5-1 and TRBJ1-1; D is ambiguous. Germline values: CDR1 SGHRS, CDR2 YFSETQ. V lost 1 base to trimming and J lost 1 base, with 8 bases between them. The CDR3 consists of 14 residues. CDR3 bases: TGCGCCAGCAGCTTGTTGCCCAGGAACACTGAAGCTTTCTTT. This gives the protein CASSLLPRNTEAFF.

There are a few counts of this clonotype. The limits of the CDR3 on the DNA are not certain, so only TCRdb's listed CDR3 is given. The CDR3 region is CAWSVGVGTYF. The V gene is TRBV30, the J gene TRBJ2-7. The CDR3 contains 11 residues when both ends are counted. From germline, CDR1 is GTSNPN and CDR2 SVGIG (reference sequence).

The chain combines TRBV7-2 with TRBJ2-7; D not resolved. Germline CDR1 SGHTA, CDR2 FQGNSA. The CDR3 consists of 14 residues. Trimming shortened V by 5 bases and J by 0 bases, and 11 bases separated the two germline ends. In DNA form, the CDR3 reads TGTGCCAGCAGCCCACTCCGGAGCTCCTACGAGCAGTACTTC. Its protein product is CASSPLRSSYEQYF.

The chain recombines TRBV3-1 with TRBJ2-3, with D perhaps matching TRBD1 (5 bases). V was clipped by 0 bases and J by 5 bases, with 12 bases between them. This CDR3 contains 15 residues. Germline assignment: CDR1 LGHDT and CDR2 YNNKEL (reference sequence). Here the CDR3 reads CASSQDTGTGDTQYF. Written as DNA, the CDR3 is TGTGCCAGCAGCCAAGATACAGGTACAGGAGATACGCAGTATTTT.

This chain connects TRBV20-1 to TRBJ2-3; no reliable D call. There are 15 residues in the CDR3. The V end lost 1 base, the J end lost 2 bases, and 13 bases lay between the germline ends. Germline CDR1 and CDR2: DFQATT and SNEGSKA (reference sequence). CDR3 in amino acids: CSARADSRITDTQYF. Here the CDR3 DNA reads TGCAGTGCTAGAGCAGACTCCCGAATCACAGATACGCAGTATTTT.

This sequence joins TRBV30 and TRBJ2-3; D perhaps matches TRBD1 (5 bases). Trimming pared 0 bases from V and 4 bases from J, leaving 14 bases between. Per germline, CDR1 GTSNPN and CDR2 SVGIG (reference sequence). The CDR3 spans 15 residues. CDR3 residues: CAWSVFGQGSDTQYF. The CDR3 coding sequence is TGTGCCTGGAGTGTATTCGGGCAGGGTTCAGATACGCAGTATTTT. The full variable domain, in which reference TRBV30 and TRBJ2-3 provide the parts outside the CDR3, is SQTIHQWPATLVQPVGSPLSLECTVEGTSNPNLYWYRQAAGRGLQLLFYSVGIGQISSEVPQNLSASRPQDRQFILSSKKLLLSDSGFYLCAWSVFGQGSDTQYFGPGTRLTVL.

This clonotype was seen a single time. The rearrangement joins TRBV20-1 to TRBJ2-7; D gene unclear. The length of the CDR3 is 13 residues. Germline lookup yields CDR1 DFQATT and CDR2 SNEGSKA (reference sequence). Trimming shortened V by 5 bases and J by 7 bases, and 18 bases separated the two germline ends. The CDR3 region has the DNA TGCAGTGCTCGACTCCTGAAGGTTGGGGAGCAGTACTTC. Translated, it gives CSARLLKVGEQYF.

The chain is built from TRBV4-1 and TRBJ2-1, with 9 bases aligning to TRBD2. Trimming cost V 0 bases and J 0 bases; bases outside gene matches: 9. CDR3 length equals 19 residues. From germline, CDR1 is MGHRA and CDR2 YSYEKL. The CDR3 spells CASSQDRASGVSSYNEQFF. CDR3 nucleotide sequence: TGCGCCAGCAGCCAAGATCGGGCTAGCGGGGTGAGCTCCTACAATGAGCAGTTCTTC.

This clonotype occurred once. CDR3 amino acids: CASSPGQGSAGANVLTF. The DNA for the CDR3 is TGTGCCAGCAGTCCGGGACAGGGATCGGCTGGGGCCAACGTCCTGACTTTC. This chain links TRBV6-1 with TRBJ2-6, with 9 bases identical to TRBD1. The CDR3 runs to 17 residues. Germline V gene sequence: CDR1 MNHNS, CDR2 SASEGT. Losses at the gene ends were 5 bases for V and 2 bases for J; bases not matched to a gene: 7.

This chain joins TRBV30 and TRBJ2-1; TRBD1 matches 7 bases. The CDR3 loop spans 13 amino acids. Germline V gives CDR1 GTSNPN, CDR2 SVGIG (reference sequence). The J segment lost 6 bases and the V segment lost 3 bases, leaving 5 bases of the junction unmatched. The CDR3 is CAWRQGRGNEQFF. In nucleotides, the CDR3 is TGTGCCTGGAGACAGGGGCGAGGCAATGAGCAGTTCTTC.

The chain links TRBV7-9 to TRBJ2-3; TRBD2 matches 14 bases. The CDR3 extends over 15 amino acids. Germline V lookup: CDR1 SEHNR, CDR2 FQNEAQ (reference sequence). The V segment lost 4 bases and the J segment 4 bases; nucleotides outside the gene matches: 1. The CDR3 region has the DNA TGTGCCAGCAGCTCGACTAGCGGGGGGGCAGATACGCAGTATTTT. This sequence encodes CASSSTSGGADTQYF.

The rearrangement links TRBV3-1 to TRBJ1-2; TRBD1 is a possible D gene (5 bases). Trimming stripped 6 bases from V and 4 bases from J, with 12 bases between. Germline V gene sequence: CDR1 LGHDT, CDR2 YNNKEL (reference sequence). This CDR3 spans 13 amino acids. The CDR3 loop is CASRGEPTYGYTF. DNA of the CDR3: TGTGCCAGCAGGGGGGAGCCGACCTATGGCTACACCTTC.

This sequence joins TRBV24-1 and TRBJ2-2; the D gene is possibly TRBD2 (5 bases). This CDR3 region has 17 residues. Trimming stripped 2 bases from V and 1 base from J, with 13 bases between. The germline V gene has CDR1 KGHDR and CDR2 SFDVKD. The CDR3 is CATSDSTRTGNTGELFF. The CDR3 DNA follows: TGTGCCACCAGTGATTCCACTCGGACTGGGAACACCGGGGAGCTGTTTTTT.

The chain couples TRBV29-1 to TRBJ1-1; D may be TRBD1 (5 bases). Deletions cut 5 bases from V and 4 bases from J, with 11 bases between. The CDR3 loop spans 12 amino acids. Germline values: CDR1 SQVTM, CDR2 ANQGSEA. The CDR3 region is CSVRQGGTEAFF. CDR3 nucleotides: TGCAGCGTTAGGCAGGGTGGCACTGAAGCTTTCTTT. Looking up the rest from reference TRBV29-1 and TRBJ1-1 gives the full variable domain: SAVISQKPSRDICQRGTSLTIQCQVDSQVTMMFWYRQQPGQSLTLIATANQGSEATYESGFVIDKFPISRPNLTFSTLTVSNMSPEDSSIYLCSVRQGGTEAFFGQGTRLTVV.

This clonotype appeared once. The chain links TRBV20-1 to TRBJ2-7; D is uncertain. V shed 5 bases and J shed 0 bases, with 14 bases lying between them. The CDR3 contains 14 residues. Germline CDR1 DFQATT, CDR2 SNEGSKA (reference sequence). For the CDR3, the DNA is TGCAGTGCTCCCGCCGCTTCCGGCTCCTACGAGCAGTACTTC. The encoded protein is CSAPAASGSYEQYF.

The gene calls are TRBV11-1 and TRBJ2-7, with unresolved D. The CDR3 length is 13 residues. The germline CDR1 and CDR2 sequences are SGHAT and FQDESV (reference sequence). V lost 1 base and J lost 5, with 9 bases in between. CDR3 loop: CASSLGRQDEQYF. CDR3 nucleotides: TGTGCCAGCAGCTTAGGCAGGCAGGACGAGCAGTACTTC.

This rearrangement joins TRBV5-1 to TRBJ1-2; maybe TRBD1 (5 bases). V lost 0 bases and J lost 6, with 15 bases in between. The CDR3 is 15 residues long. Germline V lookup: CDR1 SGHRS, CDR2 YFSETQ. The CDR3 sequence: CASSLEGRLGDGYTF. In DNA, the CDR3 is TGCGCCAGCAGCTTGGAAGGCAGACTAGGGGATGGCTACACCTTC.

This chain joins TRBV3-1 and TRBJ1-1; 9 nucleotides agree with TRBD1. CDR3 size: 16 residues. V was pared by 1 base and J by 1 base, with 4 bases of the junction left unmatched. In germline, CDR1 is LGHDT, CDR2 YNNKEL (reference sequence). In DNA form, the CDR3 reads TGTGCCAGCAGCCAAGTCACAGGGGGCGCGAACACTGAAGCTTTCTTT. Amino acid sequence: CASSQVTGGANTEAFF.

In nucleotides, the CDR3 is TGCAGTGCTAGTCTTTGGACAGGCGAGGGAGCCAAAAACATTCAGTACTTC. Translated: CSASLWTGEGAKNIQYF. The chain joins TRBV20-1 to TRBJ2-4; 7 bases align to TRBD1. Germline loops: CDR1 DFQATT, CDR2 SNEGSKA (reference sequence). The V gene end was trimmed by 3 bases and the J gene end by 0 bases; junction bases not matched to a gene: 11. The CDR3 is 17 residues long.

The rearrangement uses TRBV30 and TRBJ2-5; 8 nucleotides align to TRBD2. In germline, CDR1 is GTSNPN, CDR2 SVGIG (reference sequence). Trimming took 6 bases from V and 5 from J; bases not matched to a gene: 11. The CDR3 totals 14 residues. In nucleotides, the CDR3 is TGTGCCTGCTCGAACGGGGGGGGGCCGGAGACCCAGTACTTC. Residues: CACSNGGGPETQYF.

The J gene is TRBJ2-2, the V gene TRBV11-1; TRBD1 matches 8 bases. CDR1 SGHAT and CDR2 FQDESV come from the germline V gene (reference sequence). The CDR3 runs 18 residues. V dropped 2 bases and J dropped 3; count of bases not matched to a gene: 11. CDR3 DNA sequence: TGTGCCAGCAGCTTAACCGCTCTCACAGGGGGACACACCGGGGAGCTGTTTTTT. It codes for CASSLTALTGGHTGELFF.

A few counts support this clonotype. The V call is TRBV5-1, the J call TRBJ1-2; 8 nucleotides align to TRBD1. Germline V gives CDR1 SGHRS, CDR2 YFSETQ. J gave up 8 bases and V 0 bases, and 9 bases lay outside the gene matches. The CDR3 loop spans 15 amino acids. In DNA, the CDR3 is TGCGCCAGCAGCTTGGAGGCCGGGACAGGCGGAGGCTACACCTTC. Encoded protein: CASSLEAGTGGGYTF.

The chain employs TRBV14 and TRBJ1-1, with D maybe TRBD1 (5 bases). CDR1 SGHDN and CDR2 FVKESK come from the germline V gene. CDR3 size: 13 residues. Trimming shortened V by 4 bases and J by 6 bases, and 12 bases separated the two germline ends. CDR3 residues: CASSLNRDAEAFF. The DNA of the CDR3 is TGTGCCAGCAGCCTAAACCGGGACGCTGAAGCTTTCTTT.